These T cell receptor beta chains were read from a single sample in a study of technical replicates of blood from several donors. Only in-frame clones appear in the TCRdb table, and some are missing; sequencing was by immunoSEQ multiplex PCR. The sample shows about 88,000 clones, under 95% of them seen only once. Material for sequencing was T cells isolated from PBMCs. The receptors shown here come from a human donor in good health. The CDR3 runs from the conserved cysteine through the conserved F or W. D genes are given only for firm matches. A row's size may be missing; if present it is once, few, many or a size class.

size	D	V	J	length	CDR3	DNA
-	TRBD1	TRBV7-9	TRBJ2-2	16	CASSVRGQGAPGELFF	TGTGCCAGCAGCGTGAGAGGACAGGGGGCACCCGGGGAGCTGTTTTTT
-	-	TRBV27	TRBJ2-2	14	CASSFPPVTGELFF	TGTGCCAGCAGTTTCCCCCCGGTCACCGGGGAGCTGTTTTTT
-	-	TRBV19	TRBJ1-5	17	CASSIMVEGGTIQPQHF	TGTGCCAGTAGTATCATGGTGGAGGGTGGGACCATTCAGCCCCAGCATTTT
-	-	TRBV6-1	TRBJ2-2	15	CASSVTLVTGGELFF	TGTGCCAGCAGTGTCACGTTAGTCACAGGCGGGGAGCTGTTTTTT
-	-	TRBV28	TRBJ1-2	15	CASSFPIQTGPGYTF	TGTGCCAGCAGTTTTCCCATACAAACAGGGCCAGGCTACACCTTC
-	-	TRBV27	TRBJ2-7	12	CATKTGGYEQYF	TGTGCCACCAAGACCGGCGGCTACGAGCAGTACTTC
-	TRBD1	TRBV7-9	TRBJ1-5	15	CASLKGALSNQPQHF	TGTGCCAGTTTAAAGGGGGCTTTGAGCAATCAGCCCCAGCATTTT
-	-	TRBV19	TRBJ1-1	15	CASTPVGRGNTEAFF	TGTGCCAGTACTCCGGTCGGAAGGGGGAACACTGAAGCTTTCTTT
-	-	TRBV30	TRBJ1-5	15	CAWSGGGKGNQPQHF	TGTGCCTGGAGTGGGGGGGGTAAGGGCAATCAGCCCCAGCATTTT
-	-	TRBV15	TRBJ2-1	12	CATLNSYNEQFF	TGTGCCACCCTAAACTCCTACAATGAGCAGTTCTTC
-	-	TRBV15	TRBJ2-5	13	CATSRGDSQTQYF	TGTGCCACCAGCAGGGGGGACTCACAGACCCAGTACTTC
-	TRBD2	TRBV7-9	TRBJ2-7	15	CASSPLRERFYEQYF	TGTGCCAGCAGCCCGTTGCGGGAGAGGTTCTACGAGCAGTACTTC
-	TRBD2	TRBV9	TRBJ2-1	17	CASSVAEGLGPYNEQFF	TGTGCCAGCAGCGTCGCGGAGGGACTAGGTCCCTACAATGAGCAGTTCTTC
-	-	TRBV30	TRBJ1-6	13	CAGQDRIGSPLHF	TGTGCCGGACAAGACAGGATCGGTTCACCCCTCCACTTT
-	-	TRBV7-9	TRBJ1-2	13	CASSLGAGNGYTF	TGTGCCAGCAGCTTAGGAGCAGGTAATGGCTACACCTTC
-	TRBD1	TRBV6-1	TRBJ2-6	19	CASSVSPGQGASGANVLTF	TGTGCCAGCAGTGTCTCCCCGGGACAGGGGGCTTCTGGGGCCAACGTCCTGACTTTC
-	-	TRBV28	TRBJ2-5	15	CASSLRGLRGETQYF	TGTGCCAGCAGCCTTCGTGGACTGCGGGGAGAGACCCAGTACTTC
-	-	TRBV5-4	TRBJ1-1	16	CASSSGGPVPNTEAFF	TGTGCCAGCAGCTCGGGGGGACCGGTACCGAACACTGAAGCTTTCTTT
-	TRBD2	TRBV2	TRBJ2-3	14	CACVGLAGTDTQYF	TGTGCCTGCGTAGGACTAGCGGGCACAGATACGCAGTATTTT
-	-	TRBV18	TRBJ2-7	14	CASSPRGAAYEQYF	TGTGCCAGCTCACCCCGTGGGGCCGCCTACGAGCAGTACTTC
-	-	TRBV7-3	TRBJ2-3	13	CASSQAAADTQYF	TGTGCCAGCAGCCAGGCAGCTGCAGATACGCAGTATTTT
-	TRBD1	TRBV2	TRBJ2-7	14	CASSRGQGSYEQYF	TGTGCCAGCAGCCGCGGACAGGGCTCCTACGAGCAGTACTTC
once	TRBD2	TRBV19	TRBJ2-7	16	CASSIGASGESYEQYF	TGTGCCAGTAGTATAGGTGCTAGCGGAGAATCCTACGAGCAGTACTTC
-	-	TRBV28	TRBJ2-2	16	CASSSYVGSGTGELFF	TGTGCCAGCAGTTCCTATGTGGGGAGTGGAACCGGGGAGCTGTTTTTT
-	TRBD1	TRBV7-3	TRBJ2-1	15	CASSYRDRLVNEQFF	TGTGCCAGCAGCTATCGGGACAGGCTTGTTAATGAGCAGTTCTTC
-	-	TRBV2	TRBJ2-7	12	CASSGLFYEQYF	TGTGCCAGCAGCGGGTTATTTTACGAGCAGTACTTC
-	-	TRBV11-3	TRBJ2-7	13	CASSSTGPGEQYF	TGTGCCAGCAGCTCCACAGGGCCGGGGGAGCAGTACTTC
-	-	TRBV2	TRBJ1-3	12	CASASSGNTIYF	TGTGCCAGCGCGAGCTCTGGAAACACCATATATTTT
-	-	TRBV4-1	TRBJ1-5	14	CASSQRGSNQPQHF	TGCGCCAGCAGCCAACGGGGTAGCAATCAGCCCCAGCATTTT
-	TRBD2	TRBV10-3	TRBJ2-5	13	CATAPREGETQYF	TGTGCCACCGCCCCCAGGGAGGGAGAGACCCAGTACTTC
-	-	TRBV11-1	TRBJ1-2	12	CASSHGPYGYTF	TGTGCCAGCAGCCATGGCCCGTATGGCTACACCTTC
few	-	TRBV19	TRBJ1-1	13	CASTFGVATEAFF	TGTGCCAGTACATTCGGGGTAGCCACTGAAGCTTTCTTT
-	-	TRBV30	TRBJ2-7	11	CVYTSSYEQYF	TGTGTTTATACGAGCTCCTACGAGCAGTACTTC
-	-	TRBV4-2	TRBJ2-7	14	CASSQDLRGREQYF	TGTGCCAGCAGCCAAGATCTGCGGGGACGGGAGCAGTACTTC
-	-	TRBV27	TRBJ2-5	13	CASSQGGAGTQYF	TGTGCCAGCAGTCAAGGGGGGGCCGGGACCCAGTACTTC
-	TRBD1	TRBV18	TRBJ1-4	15	CASSPTDRVNEKLFF	TGTGCCAGCTCACCGACTGACAGGGTTAACGAAAAACTGTTTTTT
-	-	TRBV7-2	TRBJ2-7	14	CASSLPSLAYEQYF	TGTGCCAGCAGCTTACCGAGCCTCGCCTACGAGCAGTACTTC
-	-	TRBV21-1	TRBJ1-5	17	CASSKALDRAHNQPQHF	TGTGCCAGCAGCAAGGCCCTCGACAGGGCCCACAATCAGCCCCAGCATTTT
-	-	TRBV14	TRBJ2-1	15	CASSQAAWLWNEQFF	TGTGCCAGCAGCCAAGCCGCGTGGTTATGGAATGAGCAGTTCTTC
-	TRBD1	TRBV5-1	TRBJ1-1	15	CASMTGMSQNTEAFF	TGCGCCAGCATGACAGGGATGTCCCAGAACACTGAAGCTTTCTTT
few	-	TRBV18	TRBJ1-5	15	CASSPGGTEYQPQHF	TGTGCCAGCTCACCAGGGGGGACGGAATATCAGCCCCAGCATTTT
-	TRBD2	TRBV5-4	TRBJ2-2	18	CASSRGLVTASNTGELFF	TGTGCCAGCAGCCGGGGACTAGTAACAGCGAGCAACACCGGGGAGCTGTTTTTT
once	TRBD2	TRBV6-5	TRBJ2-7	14	CASSLSGRWYEQYF	TGTGCCAGCAGTCTCAGCGGGAGATGGTACGAGCAGTACTTC
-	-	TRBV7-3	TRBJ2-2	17	CASSPKGGRTNTGELFF	TGTGCCAGCAGCCCTAAGGGAGGACGGACGAACACCGGGGAGCTGTTTTTT
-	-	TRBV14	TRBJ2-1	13	CASSPSSYNEQFF	TGTGCCAGCAGCCCTAGCTCCTACAATGAGCAGTTCTTC
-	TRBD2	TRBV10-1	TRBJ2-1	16	CASSDPGGPRPGEQFF	TGCGCCAGCAGTGATCCGGGGGGTCCCAGACCCGGTGAGCAGTTCTTC